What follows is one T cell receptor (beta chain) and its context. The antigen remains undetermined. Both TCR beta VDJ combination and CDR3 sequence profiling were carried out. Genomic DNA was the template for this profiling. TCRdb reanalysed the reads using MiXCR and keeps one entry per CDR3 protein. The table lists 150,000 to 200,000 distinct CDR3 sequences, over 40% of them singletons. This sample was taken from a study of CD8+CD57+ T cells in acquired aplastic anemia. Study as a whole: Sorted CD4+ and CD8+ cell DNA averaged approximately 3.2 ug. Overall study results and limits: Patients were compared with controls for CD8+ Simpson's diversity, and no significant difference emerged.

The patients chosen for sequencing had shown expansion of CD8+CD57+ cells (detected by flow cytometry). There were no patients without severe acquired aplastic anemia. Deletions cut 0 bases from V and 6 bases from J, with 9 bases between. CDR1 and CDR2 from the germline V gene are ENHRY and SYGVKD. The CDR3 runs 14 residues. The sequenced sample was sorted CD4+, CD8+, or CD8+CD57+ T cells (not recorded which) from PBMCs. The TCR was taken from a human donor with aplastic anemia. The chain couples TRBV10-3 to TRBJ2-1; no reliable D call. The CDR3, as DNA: TGTGCCATCAGTGAGTCGATAGGCACCAATGAGCAGTTCTTC. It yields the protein CAISESIGTNEQFF.